This T cell receptor beta chain is drawn from a study of blood T cell repertoires in COVID-19 (dated by TCRdb to about 2020). About the full investigation: Samples from collaborators originated in the United States, Italy and Spain and spanned both the acute and convalescent phases of COVID-19. Where available, HLA class I and class II types were taken from metadata supplied by the sample provider and were not determined by assay-based typing. The material from the prospective study consisted of cDNA or gDNA derived from T cells, B-cell-depleted T cells, or PBMCs. Sample metadata almost always included a de-identified subject ID, COVID-19 status, age in years and sex. The repertoires were released in a freely available public database meant as a resource for research on the immune response to SARS-CoV-2. The samples were drawn from the first 160 participants of the ongoing ImmuneRACE study and from under 1,500 subjects provided by 6 global collaborators. Subjects who had been exposed to COVID-19, were actively infected with it, or had recovered from it provided the deeply sampled blood TCRbeta repertoires that made up the dataset. The study at large found these results: Clinical and demographic metadata were provided uncurated, with the amount varying by source and participant.

This clone was counted only a few times. What antigen it recognizes has not been identified. Base qualities are missing; no much larger clone stands one base away. TCRbeta CDR3 regions were amplified from genomic DNA using the immunoSEQ Assay, a bias-controlled multiplex PCR. In the paper's pipeline: The number of nucleated cells in each sample was estimated by amplification of reference gene primers within the assay. To quantify the absolute abundance of each unique TCRbeta CDR3 rearrangement, sequence reads were collapsed and filtered. For each sample, productive Simpson clonality was calculated as the square root of Simpson's diversity index across productive rearrangements. This immuneACCESS table, as held by TCRdb, lists in-frame sequences with V and J called but not all clones. Of the missing ones, under half trace to an unresolved V gene in checked studies; the others have no known cause. Clone size and V and J calls were adopted from that table, with D and trimming inferred from the DNA. This sample gives roughly 140,000 clones in total; 85% to 90% of them show up just once. The ten largest clones capture over 12% of the sample.

CDR1 is given as PRHDT and CDR2 as FYEKMQ, both from the germline V gene (reference sequence). The CDR3 numbers 13 residues from cysteine through phenylalanine. The CDR3 DNA has 39 bases and is translated from base 1. Cut back by 1 base and 7 bases, the V and J ends lie 7 bases apart. Collaborating institutions collected whole blood in K2EDTA tubes following their own protocols. For TCRbeta analysis, collaborators shipped samples in one of three forms: frozen whole blood, isolated PBMCs, or DNA extracted from either of those sample types. The source of this sequence is a woman aged 40 to 50 with acute or convalescent COVID-19. The rearranged chain carries TRBV13 and TRBJ2-2; no D gene call is confident. The sequenced sample consisted of peripheral blood. The CDR3 sequence is CASSLEDIGELFF. The DNA sequence is TGTGCCAGCAGCTTAGAAGACATCGGGGAGCTGTTTTTT.